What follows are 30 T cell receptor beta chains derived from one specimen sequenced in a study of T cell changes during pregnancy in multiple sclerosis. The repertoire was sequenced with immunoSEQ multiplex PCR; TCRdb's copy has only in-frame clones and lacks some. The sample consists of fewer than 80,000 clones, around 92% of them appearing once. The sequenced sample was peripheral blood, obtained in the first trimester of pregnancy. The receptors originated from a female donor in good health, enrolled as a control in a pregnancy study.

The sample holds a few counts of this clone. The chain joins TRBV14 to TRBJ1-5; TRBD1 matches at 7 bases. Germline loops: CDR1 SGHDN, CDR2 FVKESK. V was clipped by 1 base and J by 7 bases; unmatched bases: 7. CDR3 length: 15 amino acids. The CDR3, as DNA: TGTGCCAGCAGCCAAGGAGGGGCAGGGGGACAGCCCCAGCATTTT. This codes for CASSQGGAGGQPQHF.

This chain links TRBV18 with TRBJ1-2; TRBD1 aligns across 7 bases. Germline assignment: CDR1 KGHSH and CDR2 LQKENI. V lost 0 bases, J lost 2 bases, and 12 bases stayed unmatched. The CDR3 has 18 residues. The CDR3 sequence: CASSPPVKGGYQNYGYTF. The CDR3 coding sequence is TGTGCCAGCTCACCACCGGTGAAAGGGGGCTATCAAAACTATGGCTACACCTTC.

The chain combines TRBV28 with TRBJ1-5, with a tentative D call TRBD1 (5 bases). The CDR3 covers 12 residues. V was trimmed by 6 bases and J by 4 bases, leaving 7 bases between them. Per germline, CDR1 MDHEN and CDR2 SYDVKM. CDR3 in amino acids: CASRSGNQPQHF. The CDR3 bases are TGTGCCAGCAGGTCAGGGAATCAGCCCCAGCATTTT.

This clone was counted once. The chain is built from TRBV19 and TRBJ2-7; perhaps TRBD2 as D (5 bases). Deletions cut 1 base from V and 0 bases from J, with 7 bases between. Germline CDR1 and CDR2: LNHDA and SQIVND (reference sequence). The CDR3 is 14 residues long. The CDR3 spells CASSIVAFSYEQYF. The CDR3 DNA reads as TGTGCCAGTAGTATAGTAGCGTTCTCCTACGAGCAGTACTTC.

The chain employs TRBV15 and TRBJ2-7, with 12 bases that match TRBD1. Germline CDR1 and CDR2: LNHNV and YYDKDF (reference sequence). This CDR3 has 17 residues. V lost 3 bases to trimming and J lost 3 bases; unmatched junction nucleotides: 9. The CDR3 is CATSSPHRDRGLYEQYF. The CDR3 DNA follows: TGTGCCACCAGCAGTCCCCACCGGGACAGGGGGCTCTACGAGCAGTACTTC.

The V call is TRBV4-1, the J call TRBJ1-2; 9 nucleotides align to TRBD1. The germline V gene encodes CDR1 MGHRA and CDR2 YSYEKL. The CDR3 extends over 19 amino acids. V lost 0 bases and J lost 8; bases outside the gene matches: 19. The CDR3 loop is CASSQDRNRGRVRSRGYTF. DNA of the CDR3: TGCGCCAGCAGCCAAGATCGGAACAGGGGGCGCGTTCGGTCTCGGGGCTACACCTTC.

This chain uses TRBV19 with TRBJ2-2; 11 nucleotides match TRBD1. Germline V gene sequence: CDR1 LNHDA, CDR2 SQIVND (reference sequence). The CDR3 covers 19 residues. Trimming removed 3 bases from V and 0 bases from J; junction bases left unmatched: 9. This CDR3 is CASSIKADRGPSNTGELFF. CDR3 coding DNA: TGTGCCAGTAGTATTAAGGCGGACAGGGGGCCTTCGAACACCGGGGAGCTGTTTTTT.

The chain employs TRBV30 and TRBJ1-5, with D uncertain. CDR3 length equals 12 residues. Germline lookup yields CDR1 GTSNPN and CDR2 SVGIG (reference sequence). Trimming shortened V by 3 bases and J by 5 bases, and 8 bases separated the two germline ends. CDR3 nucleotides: TGTGCCTGGAGCCTTTCCGATCAGCCCCAGCATTTT. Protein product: CAWSLSDQPQHF.

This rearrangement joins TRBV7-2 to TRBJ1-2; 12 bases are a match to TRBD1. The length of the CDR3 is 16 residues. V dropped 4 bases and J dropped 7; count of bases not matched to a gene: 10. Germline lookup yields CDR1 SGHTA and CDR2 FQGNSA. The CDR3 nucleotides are TGTGCCAGCAGCTCCACTACGGGACAGGGGGCGTTTGGCTACACCTTC. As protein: CASSSTTGQGAFGYTF.

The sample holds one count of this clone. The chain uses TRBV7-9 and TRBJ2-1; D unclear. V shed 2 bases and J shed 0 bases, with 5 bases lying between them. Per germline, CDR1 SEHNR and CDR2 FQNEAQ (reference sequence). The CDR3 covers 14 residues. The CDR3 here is CASSLPSSYNEQFF. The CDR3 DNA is TGTGCCAGCAGCTTACCGAGCTCCTACAATGAGCAGTTCTTC. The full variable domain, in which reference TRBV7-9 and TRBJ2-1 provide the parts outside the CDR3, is DTGVSQNPRHKITKRGQNVTFRCDPISEHNRLYWYRQTLGQGPEFLTYFQNEAQLEKSRLLSDRFSAERPKGSFSTLEIQRTEQGDSAMYLCASSLPSSYNEQFFGPGTRLTVL.

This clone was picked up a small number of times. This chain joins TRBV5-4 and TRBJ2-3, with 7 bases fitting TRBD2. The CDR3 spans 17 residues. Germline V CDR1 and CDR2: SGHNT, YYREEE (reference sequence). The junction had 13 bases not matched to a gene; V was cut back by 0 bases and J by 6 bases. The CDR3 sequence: CASSLVGAGVSMDTQYF. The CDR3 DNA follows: TGTGCCAGCAGCTTGGTAGGGGCGGGGGTTAGCATGGATACGCAGTATTTT.

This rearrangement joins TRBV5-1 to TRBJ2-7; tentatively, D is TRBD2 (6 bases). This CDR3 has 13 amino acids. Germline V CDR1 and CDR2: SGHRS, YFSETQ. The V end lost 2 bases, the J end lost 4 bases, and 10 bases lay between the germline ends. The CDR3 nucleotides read TGCGCCAGCAGCTTAATCGGGGGATACGAGCAGTACTTC. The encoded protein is CASSLIGGYEQYF.

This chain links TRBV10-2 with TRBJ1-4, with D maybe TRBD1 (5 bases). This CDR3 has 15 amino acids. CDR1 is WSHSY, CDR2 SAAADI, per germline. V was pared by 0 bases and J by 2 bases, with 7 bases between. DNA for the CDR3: TGCGCCAGCAGTGAGTCGACAGAGACTAATGAAAAACTGTTTTTT. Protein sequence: CASSESTETNEKLFF.

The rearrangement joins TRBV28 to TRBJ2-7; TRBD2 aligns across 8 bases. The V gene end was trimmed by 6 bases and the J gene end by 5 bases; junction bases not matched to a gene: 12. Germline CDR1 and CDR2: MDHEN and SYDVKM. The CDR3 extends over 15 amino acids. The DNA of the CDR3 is TGTGCCAGCAGGAGTTTTTCAGCGGGGGTTAACGAGCAGTACTTC. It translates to CASRSFSAGVNEQYF.

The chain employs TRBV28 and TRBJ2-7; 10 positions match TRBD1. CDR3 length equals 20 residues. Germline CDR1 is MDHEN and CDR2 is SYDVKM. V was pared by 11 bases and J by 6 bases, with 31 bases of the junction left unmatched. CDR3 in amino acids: CAARDRGLPTYDRGRVEQYF. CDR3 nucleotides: TGTGCCGCCCGGGACAGGGGCCTTCCAACCTACGATAGGGGGCGGGTCGAGCAGTACTTC.

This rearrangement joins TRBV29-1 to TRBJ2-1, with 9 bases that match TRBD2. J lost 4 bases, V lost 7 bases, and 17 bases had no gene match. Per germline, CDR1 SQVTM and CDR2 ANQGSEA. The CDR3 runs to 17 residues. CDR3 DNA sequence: TGCAGCGCTTTACCCGTCCCTCGACTAGCGGATTACAATGAGCAGTTCTTC. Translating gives CSALPVPRLADYNEQFF.

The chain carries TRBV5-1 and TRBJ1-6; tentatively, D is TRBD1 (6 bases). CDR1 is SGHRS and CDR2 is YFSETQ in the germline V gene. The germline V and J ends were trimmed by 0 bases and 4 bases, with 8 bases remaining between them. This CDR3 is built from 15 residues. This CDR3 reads CASSLGTDYNSPLHF. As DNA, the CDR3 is TGCGCCAGCAGCTTGGGGACAGATTATAATTCACCCCTCCACTTT.

The CDR3 is CASSSAGWWPQHF. CDR3 nucleotides: TGTGCCAGTAGTTCAGCGGGTTGGTGGCCCCAGCATTTT. This chain joins TRBV19 and TRBJ1-5; no firm D call. The V end lost 5 bases, the J end lost 9 bases, and 14 bases lay between the germline ends. CDR3 size: 13 residues. CDR1 LNHDA and CDR2 SQIVND come from the germline V gene (reference sequence).

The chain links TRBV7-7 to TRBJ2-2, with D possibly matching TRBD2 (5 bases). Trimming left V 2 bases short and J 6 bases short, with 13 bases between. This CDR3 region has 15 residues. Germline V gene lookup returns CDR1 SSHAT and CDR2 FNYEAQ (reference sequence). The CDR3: CASSLSPPGAGELFF. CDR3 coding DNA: TGTGCCAGCAGCTTAAGCCCTCCCGGGGCCGGGGAGCTGTTTTTT.

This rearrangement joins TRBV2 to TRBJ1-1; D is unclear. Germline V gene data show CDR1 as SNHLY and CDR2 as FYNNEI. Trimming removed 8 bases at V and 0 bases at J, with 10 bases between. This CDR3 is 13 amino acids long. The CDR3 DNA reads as TGTGCCAGCGAGACACAGCTGAACACTGAAGCTTTCTTT. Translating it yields CASETQLNTEAFF.

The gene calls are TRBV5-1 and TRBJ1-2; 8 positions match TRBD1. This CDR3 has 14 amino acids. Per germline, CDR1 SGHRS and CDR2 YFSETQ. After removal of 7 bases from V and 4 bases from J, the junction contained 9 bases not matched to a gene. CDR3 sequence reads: CASGGTGDTYGYTF. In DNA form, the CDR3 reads TGCGCCAGCGGAGGGACAGGCGATACCTATGGCTACACCTTC.

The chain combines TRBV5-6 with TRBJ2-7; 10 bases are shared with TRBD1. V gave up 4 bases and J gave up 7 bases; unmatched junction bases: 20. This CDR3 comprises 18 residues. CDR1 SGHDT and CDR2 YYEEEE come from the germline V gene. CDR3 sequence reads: CASSPPDRGNWWGGEQYF. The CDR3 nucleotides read TGTGCCAGCAGCCCCCCGGACAGGGGGAATTGGTGGGGTGGGGAGCAGTACTTC. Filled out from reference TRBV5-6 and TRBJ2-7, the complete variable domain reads DAGVTQSPTHLIKTRGQQVTLRCSPKSGHDTVSWYQQALGQGPQFIFQYYEEEERQRGNFPDRFSGHQFPNYSSELNVNALLLGDSALYLCASSPPDRGNWWGGEQYFGPGTRLTVT.

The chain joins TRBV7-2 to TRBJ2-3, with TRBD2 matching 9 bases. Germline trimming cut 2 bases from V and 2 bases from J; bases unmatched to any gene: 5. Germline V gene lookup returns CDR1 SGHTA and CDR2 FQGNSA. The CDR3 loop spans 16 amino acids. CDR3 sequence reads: CASSLFKRGVTDTQYF. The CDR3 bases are TGTGCCAGCAGCTTATTTAAGCGGGGGGTCACAGATACGCAGTATTTT.

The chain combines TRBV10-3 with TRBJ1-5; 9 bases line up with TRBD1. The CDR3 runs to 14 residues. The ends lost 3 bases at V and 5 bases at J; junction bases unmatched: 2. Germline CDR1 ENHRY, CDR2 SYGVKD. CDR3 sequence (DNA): TGTGCCATCAGTGACGGGACAGGGCATCAGCCCCAGCATTTT. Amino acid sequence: CAISDGTGHQPQHF.

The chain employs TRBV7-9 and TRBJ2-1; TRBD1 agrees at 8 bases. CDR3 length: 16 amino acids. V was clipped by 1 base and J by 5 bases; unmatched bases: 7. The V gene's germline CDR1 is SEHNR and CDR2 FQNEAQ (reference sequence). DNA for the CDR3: TGTGCCAGCAGCTTAGGGCGCAGGGGGCTCCACAATGAGCAGTTCTTC. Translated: CASSLGRRGLHNEQFF.

The CDR3 coding sequence is TGTGCCAGCAGCTTAGTCCCGGAGACAGGGACGAATCAGCCCCAGCATTTT. Protein: CASSLVPETGTNQPQHF. This chain joins TRBV7-2 and TRBJ1-5; 7 bases align to TRBD1. Germline CDR1 and CDR2: SGHTA and FQGNSA. The CDR3 loop spans 17 amino acids. Trimming took 1 base from V and 4 from J; bases not matched to a gene: 10.

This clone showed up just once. Written as DNA, the CDR3 is TGTGCCAGCACCCCCCGGGGGCTCGGGGGGGCCTTGGGGAATGAGCAGTTCTTC. Translated: CASTPRGLGGALGNEQFF. The V call is TRBV5-4, the J call TRBJ2-1; TRBD2 matches 8 bases. The V segment lost 6 bases and the J segment 7 bases; nucleotides outside the gene matches: 21. Germline V gene lookup returns CDR1 SGHNT and CDR2 YYREEE (reference sequence). The CDR3 consists of 18 residues.

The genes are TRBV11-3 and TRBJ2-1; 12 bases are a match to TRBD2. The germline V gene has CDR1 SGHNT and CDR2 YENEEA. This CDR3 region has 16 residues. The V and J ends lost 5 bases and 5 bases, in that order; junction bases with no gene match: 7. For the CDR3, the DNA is TGTGCCAGCAGCGCCCAGACTAGCGGGGGAGACAATGAGCAGTTCTTC. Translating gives CASSAQTSGGDNEQFF.

In DNA, the CDR3 is TGCGCCAGCAGCCCGGACGGACAGGATAGCAATCAGCCCCAGCATTTT. Encoded protein: CASSPDGQDSNQPQHF. V usage is TRBV5-1 and J usage is TRBJ1-5; 7 bases match TRBD1. The germline V gene has CDR1 SGHRS and CDR2 YFSETQ. Losses at the gene ends were 4 bases for V and 0 bases for J; bases not matched to a gene: 7. This CDR3 has 16 residues. The full variable domain, its missing parts supplied by reference TRBV5-1 and TRBJ1-5, is KAGVTQTPRYLIKTRGQQVTLSCSPISGHRSVSWYQQTPGQGLQFLFEYFSETQRNKGNFPGRFSGRQFSNSRSEMNVSTLELGDSALYLCASSPDGQDSNQPQHFGDGTRLSIL.

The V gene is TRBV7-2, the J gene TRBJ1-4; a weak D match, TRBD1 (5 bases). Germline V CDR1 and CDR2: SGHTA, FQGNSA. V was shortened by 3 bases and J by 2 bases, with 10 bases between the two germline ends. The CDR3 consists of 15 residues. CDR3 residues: CASSFAGNTNEKLFF. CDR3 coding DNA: TGTGCCAGCAGCTTTGCAGGGAACACTAATGAAAAACTGTTTTTT.